These T cell receptor beta chains were read from a single sample in a study of control samples from healthy donors and cancer patients. The table came from immunoSEQ multiplex PCR; TCRdb's copy has only in-frame clones and leaves some out. The sample has 80,000 to 100,000 clones, almost 90% seen once. Sequencing was done on a sample of blood. The receptors were gathered from a man aged 25-45 years in good health. CDR3s include the opening cysteine and the closing phenylalanine or tryptophan. The D gene is left open where the match is weak.

TRBJ2-1	TRBV30	TRBD2	13	CARLAEGYNEQFF	TGTGCAAGGCTAGCGGAGGGGTACAATGAGCAGTTCTTC
TRBJ2-1	TRBV7-3	TRBD2	13	CASSLGTSNEQFF	TGTGCCAGCAGCTTAGGGACTAGCAATGAGCAGTTCTTC
TRBJ2-7	TRBV30	TRBD1	14	CAWSATGGGNEQYF	TGTGCCTGGAGTGCTACAGGGGGCGGGAACGAGCAGTACTTC
TRBJ1-1	TRBV19	TRBD1	15	CASSIGGTGVGEAFF	TGTGCCAGTAGTATAGGGGGGACAGGGGTCGGCGAAGCTTTCTTT
TRBJ1-5	TRBV6-6	TRBD1	16	CASRRQGNGGNQPQHF	TGTGCCAGCAGGCGACAGGGGAACGGGGGCAATCAGCCCCAGCATTTT
TRBJ1-6	TRBV25-1	.	16	CASSETGEPYNSPLHF	TGTGCCAGCAGTGAGACAGGAGAACCTTATAATTCACCCCTCCACTTT
TRBJ2-2	TRBV6-5	TRBD2	16	CASSYLPGRATGELFF	TGTGCCAGCAGTTACCTCCCCGGGAGGGCCACCGGGGAGCTGTTTTTT
TRBJ2-7	TRBV30	.	14	CAWSGRYLSYEQYF	TGTGCCTGGAGCGGACGGTACCTGTCCTACGAGCAGTACTTC
TRBJ2-5	TRBV9	TRBD2	16	CASSPLAGQGQETQYF	TGTGCCAGCAGCCCCTTAGCGGGTCAAGGGCAAGAGACCCAGTACTTC
TRBJ1-6	TRBV27	TRBD1	16	CASQKTGEGYNSPLHF	TGTGCCAGCCAAAAGACAGGGGAAGGCTATAATTCACCCCTCCACTTT
TRBJ1-1	TRBV7-2	.	14	CASSLDWGYSEAFF	TGTGCCAGCAGCTTAGATTGGGGGTATTCTGAAGCTTTCTTT
TRBJ2-5	TRBV12-5	.	13	CASGFNFQETQYF	TGTGCTAGTGGGTTCAACTTTCAAGAGACCCAGTACTTC
TRBJ2-7	TRBV18	.	17	CASSPPTGLGTYYEQYF	TGTGCCAGCTCACCACCCACAGGGTTGGGGACTTATTACGAGCAGTACTTC
TRBJ2-7	TRBV10-3	TRBD2	14	CAIRGGSSSYEQYF	TGTGCCATCAGGGGAGGGTCGAGCTCCTACGAGCAGTACTTC
TRBJ2-7	TRBV4-3	TRBD2	15	CASSQVAGGPYEQYF	TGCGCCAGCAGCCAAGTAGCGGGAGGGCCTTACGAGCAGTACTTC
TRBJ1-6	TRBV6-6	TRBD1	14	CASSATTGDSPLHF	TGTGCCAGCAGTGCAACGACAGGGGATTCACCCCTCCACTTT
TRBJ1-2	TRBV25-1	TRBD1	12	CASSGGAYGYTF	TGTGCCAGCTCAGGGGGAGCCTATGGCTACACCTTC
TRBJ2-5	TRBV15	.	15	CATSRDLRDEETQYF	TGTGCCACCAGCAGAGATCTCCGGGACGAAGAGACCCAGTACTTC
TRBJ1-5	TRBV2	.	14	CASRLQGNNQPQHF	TGTGCCAGCAGACTACAGGGAAACAATCAGCCCCAGCATTTT
TRBJ2-5	TRBV7-2	.	14	CATSKGGSEETQYF	TGTGCCACCTCAAAGGGGGGGAGCGAAGAGACCCAGTACTTC
TRBJ1-1	TRBV7-9	.	13	CASSEVRTSEAFF	TGTGCCAGCAGCGAGGTCCGGACAAGTGAAGCTTTCTTT